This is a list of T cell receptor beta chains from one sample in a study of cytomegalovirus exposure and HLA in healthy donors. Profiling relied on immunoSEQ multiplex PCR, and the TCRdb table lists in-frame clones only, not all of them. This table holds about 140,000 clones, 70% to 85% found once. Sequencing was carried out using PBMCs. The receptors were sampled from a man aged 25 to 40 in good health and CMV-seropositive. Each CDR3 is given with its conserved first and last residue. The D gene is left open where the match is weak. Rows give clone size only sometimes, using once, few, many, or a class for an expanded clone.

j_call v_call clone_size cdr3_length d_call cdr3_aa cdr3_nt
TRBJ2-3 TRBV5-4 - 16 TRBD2 CASSLPTSGNTDTQYF TGTGCCAGCAGCTTACCGACTAGCGGGAACACAGATACGCAGTATTTT
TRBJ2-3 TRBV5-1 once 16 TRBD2 CASSPLAGASTDTQYF TGCGCCAGCAGCCCCCTAGCGGGGGCGAGCACAGATACGCAGTATTTT
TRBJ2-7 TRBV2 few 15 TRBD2 CASRPSGVQSYEQYF TGTGCCAGCAGGCCTAGCGGGGTCCAATCGTACGAGCAGTACTTC
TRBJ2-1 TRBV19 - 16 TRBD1 CASRKGQGLNYNEQFF TGTGCCAGTAGGAAGGGACAGGGATTAAACTACAATGAGCAGTTCTTC
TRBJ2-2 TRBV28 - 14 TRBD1 CASRAQGSTGELFF TGTGCCAGCAGGGCACAGGGGAGCACCGGGGAGCTGTTTTTT
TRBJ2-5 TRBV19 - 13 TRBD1 CASRGTGVETQYF TGTGCCAGTAGAGGGACAGGGGTAGAGACCCAGTACTTC
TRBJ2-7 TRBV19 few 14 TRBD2 CASSIQAGSYEQYF TGTGCCAGTAGTATACAAGCGGGATCCTACGAGCAGTACTTC
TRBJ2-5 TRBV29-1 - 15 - CSVELPGVDQETQYF TGCAGCGTTGAATTACCAGGGGTGGACCAAGAGACCCAGTACTTC
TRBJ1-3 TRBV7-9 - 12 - CATSGNGNTIYF TGTGCCACCTCGGGTAACGGAAACACCATATATTTT
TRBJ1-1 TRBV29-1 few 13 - CSVETDRLTEAFF TGCAGCGTTGAGACCGACAGGCTCACTGAAGCTTTCTTT